This T cell receptor beta chain was identified during a study of T cells after yellow fever vaccination. The study, taken as a whole, reports: It was the secondary response that reached its peak faster, day 5 versus 15, but it was weaker.

Each CDR3 protein gets one entry after TCRdb re-called the 5' RACE reads with MiXCR. The top ten clones hold roughly 2.3% of a sample with more than 65,000 distinct CDR3 sequences, approximately 5% of them seen once. Ten or more counts support this clonotype. What it recognizes is unknown. V gave up 5 bases and J gave up 6 bases; unmatched junction bases: 1. The CDR3 runs to 11 residues. Germline CDR1 is DFQATT and CDR2 is SNEGSKA (reference sequence). The rearrangement links TRBV20-1 to TRBJ2-3; 8 nucleotides agree with TRBD1. This TCR was sampled from a man aged 18-30 years who received the YFV17D yellow fever vaccine. The starting material was CD4+ T cells sorted from PBMCs, obtained approximately 16 days after the first yellow fever vaccination. CDR3 DNA: TGCAGTGCTCGACAGGGGGATACGCAGTATTTT. Amino acids: CSARQGDTQYF.